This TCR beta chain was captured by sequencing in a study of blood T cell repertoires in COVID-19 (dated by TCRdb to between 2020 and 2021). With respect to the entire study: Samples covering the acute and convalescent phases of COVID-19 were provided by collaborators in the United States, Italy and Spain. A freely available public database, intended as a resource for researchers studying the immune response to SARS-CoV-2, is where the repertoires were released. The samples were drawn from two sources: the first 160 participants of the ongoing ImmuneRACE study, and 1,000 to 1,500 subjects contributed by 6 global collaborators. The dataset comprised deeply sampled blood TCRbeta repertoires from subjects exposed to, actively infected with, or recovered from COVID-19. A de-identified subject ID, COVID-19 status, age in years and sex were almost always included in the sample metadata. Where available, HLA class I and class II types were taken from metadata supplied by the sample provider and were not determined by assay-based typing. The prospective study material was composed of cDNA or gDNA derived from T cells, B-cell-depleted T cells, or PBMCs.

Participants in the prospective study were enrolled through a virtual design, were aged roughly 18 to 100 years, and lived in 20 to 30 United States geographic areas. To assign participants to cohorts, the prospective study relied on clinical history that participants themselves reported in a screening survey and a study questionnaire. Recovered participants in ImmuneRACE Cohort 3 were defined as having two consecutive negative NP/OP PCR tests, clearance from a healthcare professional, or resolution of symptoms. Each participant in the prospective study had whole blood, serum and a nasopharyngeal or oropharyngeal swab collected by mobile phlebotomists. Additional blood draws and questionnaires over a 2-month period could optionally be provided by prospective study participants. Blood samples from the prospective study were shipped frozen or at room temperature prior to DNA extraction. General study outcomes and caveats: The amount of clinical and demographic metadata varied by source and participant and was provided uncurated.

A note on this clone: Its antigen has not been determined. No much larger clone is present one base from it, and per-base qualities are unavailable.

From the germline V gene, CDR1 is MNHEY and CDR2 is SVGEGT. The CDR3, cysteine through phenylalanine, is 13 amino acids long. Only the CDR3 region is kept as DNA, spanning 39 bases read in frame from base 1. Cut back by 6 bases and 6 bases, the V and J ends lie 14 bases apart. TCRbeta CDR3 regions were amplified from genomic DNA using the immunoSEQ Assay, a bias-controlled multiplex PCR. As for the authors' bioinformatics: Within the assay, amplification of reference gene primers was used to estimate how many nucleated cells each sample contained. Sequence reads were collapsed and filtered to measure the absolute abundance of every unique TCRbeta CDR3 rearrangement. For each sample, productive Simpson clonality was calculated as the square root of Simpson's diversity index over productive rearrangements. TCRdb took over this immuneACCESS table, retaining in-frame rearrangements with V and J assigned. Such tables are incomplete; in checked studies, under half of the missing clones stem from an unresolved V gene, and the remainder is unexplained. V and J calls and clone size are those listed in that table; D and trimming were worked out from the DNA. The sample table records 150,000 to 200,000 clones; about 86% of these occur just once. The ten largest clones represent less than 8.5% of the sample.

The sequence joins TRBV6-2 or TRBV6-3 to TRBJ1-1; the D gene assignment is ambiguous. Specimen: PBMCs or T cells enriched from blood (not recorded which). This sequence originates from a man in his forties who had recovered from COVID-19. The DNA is TGTGCCAGCAGCCGACGGGCCGGGGCTGAAGCTTTCTTT. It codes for CASSRRAGAEAFF.